This TCR beta chain was recorded in a study of cytomegalovirus exposure and HLA in healthy donors. General study findings and limits: Association of a missense DCLRE1C variant with TCR beta V- and J-gene trimming was reported in a later analysis. A likely sequencing artifact accounted for one observed cluster of highly shared sequence variants. In a later analysis, an Asian-associated ancestry cluster reportedly showed fewer N-insertions than the approximately 610-donor mean. In a later analysis, at a false discovery rate of 0.05, 16,951 TCR beta sequences were associated with HLA alleles.

This CDR3 contains 13 residues. V lost 3 bases to trimming and J lost 1 base, with 6 bases between them. Germline V gene sequence: CDR1 MNHNS, CDR2 SASEGT. A multiplex PCR was run with 60 Vbeta primers and 13 Jbeta primers. TCRdb's table, derived via immunoSEQ multiplex PCR, lists solely in-frame clones and lacks some. The profile covers 50,000 to 65,000 clones, with approximately 77% appearing a single time and 3% taken by the ten largest. Only one count was recorded for this clone. Its target is not known. V gene TRBV6-1 combines with J gene TRBJ1-1; no definite D call. Sequencing was performed on PBMCs. The sequence was obtained from a woman younger than 35 in good health and CMV-seronegative. CDR3 amino acids: CASSDYRNTEAFF. In nucleotides, the CDR3 is TGTGCCAGCAGTGACTACAGGAACACTGAAGCTTTCTTT.